Presented here are 29 T cell receptor beta chains from one specimen sequenced in a study of blood T cell repertoires in COVID-19. Generated by immunoSEQ multiplex PCR, the TCRdb table keeps only in-frame clones and is missing some. The data show about 160,000 clones, roughly 88% seen once. Sequencing input: PBMCs or T cells enriched from blood (not recorded which). These receptors were taken from a woman in her forties or fifties who had recovered from COVID-19.

The chain uses TRBV5-6 and TRBJ1-1; D is unresolved. There are 12 residues in the CDR3. CDR1 is SGHDT and CDR2 is YYEEEE in the germline V gene. Trimming took off 1 base at V and 5 bases at J, with 6 bases between the two ends. The CDR3 DNA reads TGTGCCAGCAGCTTGCCAGGTACTGAAGCTTTCTTT. This gives the protein CASSLPGTEAFF.

The rearrangement uses TRBV5-5 and TRBJ1-6; tentatively, D is TRBD1 (5 bases). This CDR3 region has 15 residues. The germline V gene has CDR1 SGHKS and CDR2 YYEKEE (reference sequence). The V end was cut by 4 bases, the J end by 4 bases, with 12 bases between. CDR3 sequence (DNA): TGTGCCAGCAGCCCCTCGGCAGGGTATAATTCACCCCTCCACTTT. It codes for CASSPSAGYNSPLHF.

The chain links TRBV6-2 or TRBV6-3 to TRBJ1-6, with 8 bases identical to TRBD1. CDR1 is MNHEY, CDR2 SVGEGT, per germline. The ends lost 2 bases at V and 7 bases at J; junction bases unmatched: 4. The CDR3 is 15 residues long. The CDR3 sequence: CASSYGTGGNSPLHF. The CDR3 nucleotides read TGTGCCAGCAGTTACGGGACAGGCGGGAATTCACCCCTCCACTTT.

The chain joins TRBV11-1 to TRBJ2-1, with 10 bases matching TRBD2. CDR1 and CDR2 (germline): SGHAT, FQDESV (reference sequence). The V and J ends lost 0 bases and 7 bases, in that order; junction bases with no gene match: 6. This CDR3 spans 16 amino acids. The CDR3 region is CASSLATAGGQNEQFF. Here the CDR3 DNA reads TGTGCCAGCAGCTTAGCGACAGCGGGGGGGCAGAATGAGCAGTTCTTC.

This clone has more than one count but fewer than ten. This chain connects TRBV30 to TRBJ1-5, with TRBD1 matching 9 bases. This CDR3 comprises 17 residues. With 8 bases clipped from V and 2 bases from J, the junction kept 16 bases outside the gene matches. The germline CDR1 and CDR2 sequences are GTSNPN and SVGIG (reference sequence). The CDR3 region is CAAANPGTGRRNQPQHF. Here the CDR3 DNA reads TGTGCCGCCGCAAATCCCGGGACAGGGAGACGCAATCAGCCCCAGCATTTT.

The gene calls are TRBV20-1 and TRBJ1-1; a weak D match, TRBD1 (5 bases). With 6 bases removed from V and 14 bases from J, the gap between germline ends came to 19 bases. The V gene's germline CDR1 is DFQATT and CDR2 SNEGSKA (reference sequence). The CDR3 spans 11 residues. This CDR3 is CSAVRLGEGFF. The CDR3 DNA reads TGCAGTGCCGTCCGGTTAGGGGAGGGATTCTTT.

The J gene is TRBJ2-7, the V gene TRBV3-1 (or the pseudogene TRBV3-2); unclear D gene. V lost 4 bases and J 2 bases, leaving 15 bases between the germline ends. This CDR3 is built from 15 residues. Germline loops: CDR1 LGHDT, CDR2 YNNKEL (reference sequence). The CDR3 region has the DNA TGTGCCAGCAGCCCCTCCGGCGGATCCCCCTACGAGCAGTACTTC. This encodes CASSPSGGSPYEQYF.

This CDR3 is CAWIPGGVGTEAFF. Written as DNA, the CDR3 is TGTGCCTGGATACCAGGGGGAGTAGGCACTGAAGCTTTCTTT. V usage is TRBV30 and J usage is TRBJ1-1, with TRBD1 identical over 7 bases. Per germline, CDR1 GTSNPN and CDR2 SVGIG (reference sequence). The CDR3 has 14 amino acids. V lost 4 bases to trimming and J lost 4 bases; unmatched junction nucleotides: 9.

J is TRBJ1-6 and V is TRBV7-3; 7 bases map to TRBD1. J lost 10 bases, V lost 5 bases, and 8 bases had no gene match. This CDR3 comprises 14 residues. Germline loops: CDR1 SGHTA, CDR2 FQGTGA. The CDR3: CASSRQGSGSPLHF. The CDR3 DNA is TGTGCCAGCAGCCGACAGGGAAGCGGGTCACCCCTCCACTTT.

This chain joins TRBV9 and TRBJ2-3, with TRBD1 matching over 8 bases. V was clipped by 0 bases and J by 2 bases; unmatched bases: 5. The V gene's germline CDR1 is SGDLS and CDR2 YYNGEE. This CDR3 is 16 amino acids long. In DNA form, the CDR3 reads TGTGCCAGCAGCGTAGGGACAGGGAGTCCCACAGATACGCAGTATTTT. Translating it yields CASSVGTGSPTDTQYF.

This sequence joins TRBV10-1 and TRBJ2-2, with 7 bases that match TRBD1. This CDR3 spans 16 amino acids. Germline CDR1 WNHNN, CDR2 SYGVQD (reference sequence). V shed 5 bases, J shed 1 base, and the junction held 7 bases outside the gene matches. The DNA of the CDR3 is TGCGCCAGCAGTACCAAAGGGGGCCGGAACACCGGGGAGCTGTTTTTT. It yields the protein CASSTKGGRNTGELFF.

This clone has just one count. This rearrangement joins TRBV7-2 to TRBJ1-5, with 9 bases identical to TRBD1. J gave up 7 bases and V 0 bases, and 1 base lay outside the gene matches. The germline gives CDR1 SGHTA, CDR2 FQGNSA. The CDR3 contains 14 residues. The CDR3 here is CASSLAGQGQPQHF. The CDR3 region has the DNA TGTGCCAGCAGCTTAGCGGGACAGGGCCAGCCCCAGCATTTT. Filled out from reference TRBV7-2 and TRBJ1-5, the complete variable domain reads GAGVSQSPSNKVTEKGKDVELRCDPISGHTALYWYRQSLGQGLEFLIYFQGNSAPDKSGLPSDRFSAERTGGSVSTLTIQRTQQEDSAVYLCASSLAGQGQPQHFGDGTRLSIL.

The V and J genes are TRBV11-3 and TRBJ2-7, with D possibly matching TRBD2 (5 bases). Germline CDR1 and CDR2: SGHNT and YENEEA. The CDR3 covers 13 residues. Trimming took off 0 bases at V and 7 bases at J, with 10 bases between the two ends. CDR3 bases: TGTGCCAGCAGCTTAGATGCTCGGGGAGAGCAGTACTTC. This encodes CASSLDARGEQYF.

This clone was recorded only once. The J gene is TRBJ2-1, the V gene TRBV27; 8 bases align to TRBD1. Germline assignment: CDR1 MNHEY and CDR2 SMNVEV (reference sequence). The CDR3 consists of 15 residues. The V segment lost 4 bases and the J segment 7 bases; nucleotides outside the gene matches: 9. For the CDR3, the DNA is TGTGCCAGCAGTTCTTCCGGGACAGGTATGAATGAGCAGTTCTTC. Translating gives CASSSSGTGMNEQFF.

The rearrangement joins TRBV6-2 or TRBV6-3 to TRBJ1-1; maybe TRBD1 (5 bases). V shed 5 bases and J shed 0 bases, with 10 bases lying between them. Germline-derived CDR1 and CDR2 are MNHEY and SVGEGT. The CDR3 loop spans 14 amino acids. In DNA form, the CDR3 reads TGTGCCAGCAGTCCCAGGGCTATGAACACTGAAGCTTTCTTT. Translated, it gives CASSPRAMNTEAFF.

The rearrangement uses TRBV7-2 and TRBJ2-1; possibly TRBD2 for D (6 bases). Germline-derived CDR1 and CDR2 are SGHTA and FQGNSA. This CDR3 comprises 13 residues. Trimming cost V 5 bases and J 4 bases, with 9 bases left between them. Here the CDR3 DNA reads TGTGCCAGCAGCCCCGGGACTTACAATGAGCAGTTCTTC. Its translation: CASSPGTYNEQFF.

As to this clone: In the same sample, other DNA sequences code for this CDR3. V is TRBV12-3 or TRBV12-4 and J is TRBJ1-2, with 9 bases that match TRBD1. The CDR3 totals 13 residues. J gave up 5 bases and V 6 bases, and 4 bases lay outside the gene matches. The CDR3 region is CASSRGQGYGYTF. In DNA form, the CDR3 reads TGTGCCAGCAGCAGGGGACAGGGTTATGGCTACACCTTC.

This CDR3 is CASSFNRGLTDTQYF. In nucleotides, the CDR3 is TGTGCCAGCAGCTTCAACAGAGGACTCACAGATACGCAGTATTTT. The gene calls are TRBV7-3 and TRBJ2-3; tentative D call: TRBD2 (5 bases). V dropped 3 bases and J dropped 2 bases, with 12 bases sitting between them. The CDR3 extends over 15 amino acids. Germline V lookup: CDR1 SGHTA, CDR2 FQGTGA.

V usage is TRBV11-2 and J usage is TRBJ1-2, with 7 nucleotides matching TRBD1. CDR1 and CDR2 from the germline V gene are SGHAT and FQNNGV. Trimming cost V 4 bases and J 3 bases; bases outside gene matches: 8. The CDR3 consists of 15 residues. The CDR3 sequence is CASSWTGTDYYGYTF. The DNA of the CDR3 is TGTGCCAGCAGCTGGACCGGGACAGATTACTATGGCTACACCTTC.

The V call is TRBV11-3, the J call TRBJ2-1; TRBD2 is a possible D gene (5 bases). V gave up 6 bases and J gave up 10 bases, with 22 bases separating them. Germline CDR1 and CDR2: SGHNT and YENEEA. The CDR3 runs to 15 residues. The CDR3 sequence: CASRIVLAHPREQFF. DNA for the CDR3: TGTGCCAGCAGAATAGTCCTAGCCCATCCCCGAGAGCAGTTCTTC.

The V and J genes are TRBV7-9 and TRBJ1-2, with 8 bases matching TRBD1. Trimming cost V 4 bases and J 4 bases; bases outside gene matches: 14. From germline, CDR1 is SEHNR and CDR2 FQNEAQ (reference sequence). The CDR3 has 17 amino acids. The CDR3 sequence is CASSSYVLDREAYGYTF. The CDR3 nucleotides read TGTGCCAGCAGCTCCTACGTATTGGACAGGGAGGCCTATGGCTACACCTTC.

The CDR3 sequence is CASSPAGVGSPLHF. Written as DNA, the CDR3 is TGTGCCAGCAGTCCAGCAGGGGTAGGGTCACCCCTCCACTTT. The gene calls are TRBV27 and TRBJ1-6; D is perhaps TRBD1 (6 bases). This CDR3 comprises 14 residues. V was cut by 5 bases and J by 10 bases, with 15 bases left in between. The V gene's germline CDR1 is MNHEY and CDR2 SMNVEV (reference sequence).

This clone has only a few counts. This sequence joins TRBV9 and TRBJ2-5; the match to TRBD2 covers 8 bases. Per the germline V gene, CDR1 is SGDLS and CDR2 is YYNGEE. This CDR3 comprises 16 residues. Trimming at V came to 0 bases and at J to 5 bases, leaving 9 bases not matched to a gene. The CDR3 loop reads CASSVGNTGGRETQYF. The CDR3 nucleotides are TGTGCCAGCAGCGTAGGTAATACGGGGGGGCGCGAGACCCAGTACTTC.

In this sample, this clone turned up a few times. This chain joins TRBV4-2 and TRBJ2-7; D is perhaps TRBD1 (5 bases). Per the germline V gene, CDR1 is LGHNA and CDR2 is YNFKEQ. With 4 bases removed from V and 0 bases from J, the gap between germline ends came to 10 bases. This CDR3 has 14 residues. The CDR3 nucleotides are TGTGCCAGCAGCCCGGACATACTCTCCTACGAGCAGTACTTC. It specifies CASSPDILSYEQYF.

V and J are TRBV6-2 or TRBV6-3 and TRBJ1-1, with 7 bases identical to TRBD1. Germline V gene data show CDR1 as MNHEY and CDR2 as SVGEGT. The CDR3 contains 12 residues. The ends lost 2 bases at V and 14 bases at J; junction bases unmatched: 8. CDR3 sequence: CASSYGGTAPFF. In nucleotides, the CDR3 is TGTGCCAGCAGTTACGGTGGGACAGCCCCCTTCTTT.

This clone occurred once. The chain carries TRBV18 and TRBJ2-5; maybe TRBD2 (7 bases). Germline V gene lookup returns CDR1 KGHSH and CDR2 LQKENI. Trimming shortened V by 3 bases and J by 5 bases, and 16 bases separated the two germline ends. The CDR3 is 15 residues long. CDR3 region: CASSPGRGATETQYF. CDR3 DNA sequence: TGTGCCAGCTCACCTGGCCGGGGGGCGACGGAGACCCAGTACTTC. Full variable domain (missing parts from reference TRBV18 and TRBJ2-5): NAGVMQNPRHLVRRRGQEARLRCSPMKGHSHVYWYRQLPEEGLKFMVYLQKENIIDESGMPKERFSAEFPKEGPSILRIQQVVRGDSAAYFCASSPGRGATETQYFGPGTRLLVL.

Note on this clone: This CDR3 is also generated by other DNA sequences in the sample. The chain joins TRBV7-2 to TRBJ1-1; 9 bases align to TRBD1. After removal of 5 bases from V and 1 base from J, the junction contained 2 bases not matched to a gene. From germline, CDR1 is SGHTA and CDR2 FQGNSA. This CDR3 comprises 14 residues. The CDR3 DNA sequence: TGTGCCAGCAGCCCGGGACAGGGGAACACTGAAGCTTTCTTT. The encoded protein is CASSPGQGNTEAFF.

The rearrangement links TRBV28 to TRBJ1-2, with 7 positions matching TRBD1. Trimming took 5 bases from V and 3 from J; bases not matched to a gene: 3. The germline V gene encodes CDR1 MDHEN and CDR2 SYDVKM. This CDR3 has 13 residues. The CDR3 sequence: CASSPGTDYGYTF. The DNA for the CDR3 is TGTGCCAGCAGTCCCGGGACAGACTATGGCTACACCTTC.

This clone was found a few times. This specimen includes other DNA sequences encoding the same CDR3. The CDR3 sequence is CASSLSGNTEAFF. The CDR3 region has the DNA TGTGCCAGCAGCTTGAGCGGGAACACTGAAGCTTTCTTT. This chain connects TRBV7-3 to TRBJ1-1; D unresolved. The CDR3 is 13 residues long. Germline CDR1 reads SGHTA; CDR2 reads FQGTGA. V was cut by 3 bases and J by 1 base, with 6 bases left in between.